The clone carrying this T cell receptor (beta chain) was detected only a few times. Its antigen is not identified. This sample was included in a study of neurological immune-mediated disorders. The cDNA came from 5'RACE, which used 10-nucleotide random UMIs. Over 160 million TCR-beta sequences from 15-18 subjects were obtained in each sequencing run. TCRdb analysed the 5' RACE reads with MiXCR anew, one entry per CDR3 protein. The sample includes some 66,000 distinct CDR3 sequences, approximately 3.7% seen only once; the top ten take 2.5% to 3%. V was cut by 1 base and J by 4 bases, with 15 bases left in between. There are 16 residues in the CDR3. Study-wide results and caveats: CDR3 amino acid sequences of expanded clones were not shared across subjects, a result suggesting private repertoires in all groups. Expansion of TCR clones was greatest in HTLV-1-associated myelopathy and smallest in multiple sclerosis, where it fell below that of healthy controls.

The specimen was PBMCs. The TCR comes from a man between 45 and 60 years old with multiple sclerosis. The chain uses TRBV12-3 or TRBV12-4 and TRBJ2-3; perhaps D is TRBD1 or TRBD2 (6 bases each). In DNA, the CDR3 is TGTGCCAGCAGTTTAGAATTGGGGGGCGGGTCAGATACGCAGTATTTT. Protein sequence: CASSLELGGGSDTQYF.